Listed below are T cell receptor beta chains from one sample, sequenced in a study of shared clonotypes between healthy human individuals. Some clones are missing from TCRdb's copy, which holds only in-frame ones; the method was immunoSEQ multiplex PCR. This sample has about 1 million clones; about 77% occur once, and the top ten carry over 1.3%. The sample consisted of memory CD4+ T cells sorted from blood. These receptors came from a man between 18 and 35 years old in good health. Each CDR3 is given with its conserved first and last residue. The D gene is left open where the match is weak. Some rows have no size entry. The others give once, few or many, or a class for an expanded clone.

few	TRBV9	-	TRBJ2-7	TGTGCCAGCAGCGTAGGAAGCAGCCCCTACGAGCAGTACTTC	CASSVGSSPYEQYF
-	TRBV27	-	TRBJ1-5	TGTGCCAGCAGTTACCGGGATCCCAATCAGCCCCAGCATTTT	CASSYRDPNQPQHF
-	TRBV7-7	-	TRBJ1-3	TGTGCTAGCAGCACGGAGGAAGGAAACACCATATATTTT	CASSTEEGNTIYF
-	TRBV10-3	-	TRBJ2-7	TGTGCCATCAGTGAGAAGCTAGCCTACGAGCAGTACTTC	CAISEKLAYEQYF
-	TRBV5-1	TRBD1	TRBJ1-4	TGCGCCAGCAGCCCTGGACAGGGAACAGGAAAACTGTTTTTT	CASSPGQGTGKLFF
-	TRBV7-8	-	TRBJ2-7	TGTGCCAGCAGCTGGCATGGTATCTCCTACGAGCAGTACTTC	CASSWHGISYEQYF
-	TRBV29-1	-	TRBJ2-7	TGCAGCGTTGAGTCTGACGGAACCTACGAGCAGTACTTC	CSVESDGTYEQYF
-	TRBV30	TRBD2	TRBJ2-1	TGTGCCTGGAGTTTGGGACTAGCGGGTCCCTACAATGAGCAGTTCTTC	CAWSLGLAGPYNEQFF
-	TRBV5-4	TRBD1	TRBJ1-2	TGTGCCAGCAGCTTGAACGATAGGGCAGGGGGGAGTAAAGGCTACACCTTC	CASSLNDRAGGSKGYTF
-	TRBV29-1	TRBD1	TRBJ2-2	TGCAGCGCCCGACAGGGGAACGGGGAGCTGTTTTTT	CSARQGNGELFF
-	TRBV5-1	-	TRBJ1-3	TGCGCCAGCAGCTTATACAGTCCTGGAAACACCATATATTTT	CASSLYSPGNTIYF
-	TRBV10-3	-	TRBJ2-1	TGTGCCACCCAGGGCTCCAATGAGCAGTTCTTC	CATQGSNEQFF
once	TRBV5-4	TRBD2	TRBJ2-3	TGTGCCAGCAGCCACGGACTAGCGGGGGGTACAGATACGCAGTATTTT	CASSHGLAGGTDTQYF
-	TRBV7-6	-	TRBJ2-6	TGTGCCAGCAGCTTAGTGGGGGGAGTCTCCGGGGCCAACGTCCTGACTTTC	CASSLVGGVSGANVLTF
-	TRBV5-1	-	TRBJ2-1	TGCGCCAGCAGCTCTCCCTCGGGGAGCTCCTACAATGAGCAGTTCTTC	CASSSPSGSSYNEQFF
-	TRBV7-9	-	TRBJ2-1	TGTGCCAGCAGCTTAGTTCAGCGCAGCTTCTACAATGAGCAGTTCTTC	CASSLVQRSFYNEQFF
-	TRBV7-2	TRBD2	TRBJ2-3	TGTGCCAGCAGCCTTAGCGGGAGGCGGACAGATACGCAGTATTTT	CASSLSGRRTDTQYF
-	TRBV25-1	-	TRBJ1-3	TGTGCCAGCAGTGAATCCCGGGGCGCATCTGGAAACACCATATATTTT	CASSESRGASGNTIYF
-	TRBV25-1	-	TRBJ2-1	TGTGCCAGCAGAGCGGCAGTGACGCCAAATGAGCAGTTCTTC	CASRAAVTPNEQFF
-	TRBV5-1	-	TRBJ2-1	TGCGCCAGCAGCGCGGACAGCTCCTACAATGAGCAGTTCTTC	CASSADSSYNEQFF
-	TRBV5-1	-	TRBJ2-7	TGCGCCAGCAGCTTGGTAGGAACAGGGATCTACGAGCAGTACTTC	CASSLVGTGIYEQYF
-	TRBV5-4	-	TRBJ2-7	TGTGCCAGCAGCGTGGGGGCAGGGTGGGCCTACGAGCAGTACTTC	CASSVGAGWAYEQYF
-	TRBV5-1	TRBD1	TRBJ2-7	TGCGCCAGCAGTGACACAGGGGAATACGAGCAGTACTTC	CASSDTGEYEQYF
-	TRBV28	-	TRBJ1-3	TGTGCCAGCAGTTTATTTACGGGGGGCTCCTACTCTGGAAACACCATATATTTT	CASSLFTGGSYSGNTIYF
-	TRBV6-1	-	TRBJ2-2	TGTGCCAGCAGTGAAATGAAATTGGGAACCGGGGAGCTGTTTTTT	CASSEMKLGTGELFF
-	TRBV11-2	TRBD1	TRBJ1-4	TGTGCCAGCAGCCGGGGGGGGACAGGGAATGAAAAACTGTTTTTT	CASSRGGTGNEKLFF
-	TRBV7-2	-	TRBJ1-1	TGTGCCAGCAGCTCGTATATAGAGACTGAAGCTTTCTTT	CASSSYIETEAFF
-	TRBV19	-	TRBJ2-3	TGTGCCAGTAGCCTAGTGCGGGGCAGCACAGATACGCAGTATTTT	CASSLVRGSTDTQYF
-	TRBV4-1	-	TRBJ1-3	TGCGCCAGCAGCCAAGGTCAGGGGAGCAGAAACACCATATATTTT	CASSQGQGSRNTIYF
-	TRBV19	-	TRBJ2-1	TGTGCCAGTACCCGAGACAGGGACTTAACCTACAATGAGCAGTTCTTC	CASTRDRDLTYNEQFF
-	TRBV6-5	-	TRBJ2-7	TGTGCCAGCAGTGCTGGGTACGAGCAGTACTTC	CASSAGYEQYF
-	TRBV28	TRBD2	TRBJ2-2	TGTGCCAGCAGTTTGGCTAGCGGGGGTAAAGGGGAGCTGTTTTTT	CASSLASGGKGELFF
-	TRBV5-1	-	TRBJ1-6	TGCGCCAGCAGCTCGGGACCCCCGGGTGAGAATTCACCCCTCCACTTT	CASSSGPPGENSPLHF
-	TRBV29-1	TRBD2	TRBJ2-7	TGCAGCGTTGAAACGACTAGCGGGATCTGGAGATACGAGCAGTACTTC	CSVETTSGIWRYEQYF
few	TRBV27	TRBD2	TRBJ2-4	TGTGCCAGCAGTTCGCTGGGGGGGGACGGTGGCGGGACCAAAAACATTCAGTACTTC	CASSSLGGDGGGTKNIQYF
many	TRBV19	TRBD2	TRBJ2-7	TGTGCCAGTAGTATAGTCAGTAGCGGGCGGCCCACCGAGCAGTACTTC	CASSIVSSGRPTEQYF
once	TRBV15	-	TRBJ1-2	TGTGCCACCAGCGGGGAGGGAAGGAACTATGGCTACACCTTC	CATSGEGRNYGYTF
-	TRBV7-2	-	TRBJ2-1	TGTGCCAGCAGGCTCACCGGGACTGGATCCTACAATGAGCAGTTCTTC	CASRLTGTGSYNEQFF
once	TRBV10-3	-	TRBJ2-5	TGTGCCATCAGTGAGACCCAGCGGGAGACCCAGTACTTC	CAISETQRETQYF
-	TRBV5-1	-	TRBJ2-1	TGCGCCAGCAGCTTGGAACGTCTGAGCTCCTACAATGAGCAGTTCTTC	CASSLERLSSYNEQFF
-	TRBV28	-	TRBJ1-2	TGTGCCAGCCGCCCCGGGGGATCTAACTATGGCTACACCTTC	CASRPGGSNYGYTF
few	TRBV11-1	TRBD2	TRBJ2-5	TGTGCCAGCAGTACTCCGGGACTAGCGGGGGCTGGGACCCAGTACTTC	CASSTPGLAGAGTQYF
-	TRBV7-9	-	TRBJ1-1	TGTGCCAGCAGCTTAGACGAAAACACTGAAGCTTTCTTT	CASSLDENTEAFF
few	TRBV14	-	TRBJ1-5	TGTGCCAGCAGCCTACATGGTGGGGTGAGCAATCAGCCCCAGCATTTT	CASSLHGGVSNQPQHF
-	TRBV6-1	-	TRBJ2-7	TGTGCCAGCAGTGAAGCATTGGGGGCTAGCGGAGGACCCCTGACGGTGGAGTACTTC	CASSEALGASGGPLTVEYF
-	TRBV10-2	TRBD1	TRBJ2-7	TGCGCCAGCAGTGCAGCTCTTGACAGGGGTCGATACGAGCAGTACTTC	CASSAALDRGRYEQYF
-	TRBV6-1	-	TRBJ1-5	TGTGCCAGCGGGAGGGGCAATCAGCCCCAGCATTTT	CASGRGNQPQHF
-	TRBV11-3	-	TRBJ2-1	TGTGCCCGCAGCTTAGAAGGGCAGGCGGCCTACAATGAGCAGTTCTTC	CARSLEGQAAYNEQFF
-	TRBV6-6	-	TRBJ1-5	TGTGCCAGCAGTTACGTTGGGAGCAATCAGCCCCAGCATTTT	CASSYVGSNQPQHF
-	TRBV2	TRBD1	TRBJ1-4	TGTGCCAGCTCTGGACAGGGGTTTGGTGAAAAACTGTTTTTT	CASSGQGFGEKLFF
-	TRBV30	-	TRBJ2-5	TGTGCCTGTCAACCTTATCAAGAGACCCAGTACTTC	CACQPYQETQYF
-	TRBV6-5	TRBD1	TRBJ2-5	TGTGCCAGCAGCCGCAGGGGGTCTCAAGAGACCCAGTACTTC	CASSRRGSQETQYF